A selection of T cell receptor beta chains follows, all from one sample in a study of OX40 agonist ivuxolimab in advanced cancers. Data came from immunoSEQ multiplex PCR; TCRdb stores just in-frame clones and leaves some out. Of 35,000 to 50,000 clones listed, roughly 89% are singletons. The sample was CD4+ or CD8+ T cells sorted from blood, taken in a trial of the OX40 agonist ivuxolimab. These receptors were taken from an adult with an advanced solid tumor such as melanoma, head and neck, liver or kidney cancer. Both conserved end residues are part of each CDR3. Fields, in order: D gene, clone size, V gene, J gene, CDR3 protein, CDR3 DNA. A D gene is named only where the DNA matches it firmly. The size of a clone is reported for some rows only, either as once, few or many, or as a class for expanded clones.

>NA|NA|TRBV5-1|TRBJ1-5
CASSSGGFNQPQHF
TGCGCCAGCAGCTCTGGGGGTTTCAATCAGCCCCAGCATTTT
>NA|few|TRBV5-1|TRBJ2-5
CASSLGTGDGETQYF
TGCGCCAGCAGCTTGGGGACCGGGGATGGAGAGACCCAGTACTTC
>NA|few|TRBV28|TRBJ2-2
CASSLRTFITGELFF
TGTGCCAGCAGTTTACGGACCTTTATCACCGGGGAGCTGTTTTTT
>NA|few|TRBV9|TRBJ2-3
CASSVSPSTDTQYF
TGTGCCAGCAGCGTAAGCCCCAGCACAGATACGCAGTATTTT
>NA|NA|TRBV9|TRBJ1-4
CASSAFDEKLFF
TGTGCCAGCAGCGCCTTCGATGAAAAACTGTTTTTT
>NA|NA|TRBV7-3|TRBJ1-1
CASSLNAGGTEAFF
TGTGCCAGCAGCTTAAACGCGGGGGGCACTGAAGCTTTCTTT
>NA|NA|TRBV18|TRBJ2-1
CASSPQGGGRNEQFF
TGTGCCAGCTCACCACAGGGGGGGGGCAGAAATGAGCAGTTCTTC
>NA|few|TRBV18|TRBJ1-6
CASSPNPPAVGNSPLHF
TGTGCCAGCTCACCCAACCCCCCGGCTGTGGGGAATTCACCCCTCCACTTT
>TRBD1|NA|TRBV7-2|TRBJ1-1
CASSFTGTGVTEAFF
TGTGCCAGCAGCTTCACCGGGACAGGGGTCACTGAAGCTTTCTTT
>NA|NA|TRBV5-6|TRBJ1-6
CASRFTGSYNSPLHF
TGTGCCAGCAGGTTTACAGGCTCCTATAATTCACCCCTCCACTTT
>NA|NA|TRBV7-9|TRBJ1-5
CASGGLSNQPQHF
TGTGCCAGCGGGGGGCTGAGCAATCAGCCCCAGCATTTT
>NA|NA|TRBV4-3|TRBJ1-6
CASSPDNSPLHF
TGCGCCAGCAGCCCAGATAATTCACCCCTCCACTTT
>NA|NA|TRBV2|TRBJ2-2
CASSATSDFGELFF
TGTGCCAGCAGTGCGACTAGTGACTTCGGGGAGCTGTTTTTT
>NA|NA|TRBV9|TRBJ1-2
CASSDTGTARGYTF
TGTGCCAGCAGCGATACCGGGACCGCTAGAGGCTACACCTTC
>NA|NA|TRBV6-5|TRBJ2-1
CASSPGTLNEQFF
TGTGCCAGCAGCCCCGGGACTCTAAATGAGCAGTTCTTC
>NA|once|TRBV29-1|TRBJ1-4
CSVQWEKLFF
TGCAGCGTCCAGTGGGAAAAACTGTTTTTT
>NA|NA|TRBV18|TRBJ1-2
CASSPSERGYTF
TGTGCCAGCTCACCGTCTGAAAGGGGCTACACCTTC
>TRBD2|NA|TRBV9|TRBJ2-3
CASSPRTSGGADTQYF
TGTGCCAGCAGCCCCCGGACTAGCGGGGGGGCAGATACGCAGTATTTT
>NA|NA|TRBV27|TRBJ2-7
CASSLTWGDRQYF
TGTGCCAGCAGCCTGACATGGGGCGATCGGCAGTACTTC
>NA|NA|TRBV7-2|TRBJ1-1
CASSLAIGSRTEAFF
TGTGCCAGCAGCTTAGCGATAGGGAGTAGGACTGAAGCTTTCTTT
>TRBD1|NA|TRBV7-7|TRBJ2-1
CASSEQQGLGEQFF
TGTGCTAGCAGCGAACAACAGGGGCTTGGGGAGCAGTTCTTC
>TRBD2|once|TRBV5-1|TRBJ2-1
CASSPGAGGDNEQFF
TGCGCCAGCAGCCCCGGGGCGGGGGGGGACAATGAGCAGTTCTTC
>NA|NA|TRBV27|TRBJ2-2
CASSLRYTGELFF
TGTGCCAGCAGTTTGAGGTACACCGGGGAGCTGTTTTTT
>NA|NA|TRBV7-9|TRBJ2-5
CASSLAAQETQYF
TGTGCCAGCAGCTTAGCGGCCCAAGAGACCCAGTACTTC
>NA|NA|TRBV29-1|TRBJ1-1
CSDLAAPSTFF
TGCAGCGACCTGGCCGCCCCTTCAACTTTCTTT
>NA|once|TRBV7-2|TRBJ1-6
CASSLLGDNNSPLHF
TGTGCCAGCAGCCTCCTGGGGGACAATAATTCACCCCTCCACTTT
>NA|NA|TRBV4-2|TRBJ2-1
CASSQGETLRFNEQFF
TGTGCCAGCAGCCAGGGGGAGACCCTTCGGTTCAATGAGCAGTTCTTC
>NA|NA|TRBV19|TRBJ2-1
CASSSPGTAYEQFF
TGTGCCAGTAGTTCACCCGGGACCGCTTACGAGCAGTTCTTC
>NA|NA|TRBV5-1|TRBJ1-1
CASSLVFQENTEAFF
TGCGCCAGCAGCTTGGTCTTTCAGGAGAACACTGAAGCTTTCTTT
>NA|once|TRBV5-1|TRBJ2-5
CASSSGEQETQYF
TGCGCCAGCAGCTCAGGGGAACAAGAGACCCAGTACTTC
>TRBD2|NA|TRBV7-8|TRBJ2-1
CASSPRDYSYNEQFF
TGTGCCAGCAGCCCCCGGGACTACTCCTACAATGAGCAGTTCTTC
>NA|NA|TRBV7-3|TRBJ2-1
CASSPQGAEGQFF
TGTGCCAGCAGCCCCCAGGGAGCCGAGGGGCAGTTCTTC
>NA|NA|TRBV4-1|TRBJ1-5
CASSPRALGARDNQSQHF
TGCGCCAGCAGCCCCCGGGCCCTCGGGGCACGGGACAATCAGTCCCAGCATTTT
>NA|NA|TRBV18|TRBJ1-3
CASSLRRSGNTIYF
TGTGCCAGCTCCCTACGCCGATCAGGAAACACCATATATTTT
>NA|NA|TRBV7-6|TRBJ1-3
CASSQRGGSSGNTIYF
TGTGCCAGCAGCCAACGAGGGGGTAGCTCTGGAAACACCATATATTTT
>NA|NA|TRBV7-2|TRBJ2-5
CASSLVQEETQYF
TGTGCCAGCAGCTTAGTACAGGAAGAGACCCAGTACTTC